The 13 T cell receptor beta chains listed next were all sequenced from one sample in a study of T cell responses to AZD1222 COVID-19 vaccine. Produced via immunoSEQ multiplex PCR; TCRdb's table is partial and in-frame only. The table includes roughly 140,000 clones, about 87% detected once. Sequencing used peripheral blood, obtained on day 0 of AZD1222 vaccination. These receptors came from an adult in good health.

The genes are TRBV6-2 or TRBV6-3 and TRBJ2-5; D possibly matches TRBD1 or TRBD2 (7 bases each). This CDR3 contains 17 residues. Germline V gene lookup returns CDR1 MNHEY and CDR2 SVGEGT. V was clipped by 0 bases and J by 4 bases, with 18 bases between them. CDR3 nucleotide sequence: TGTGCCAGCAGTTACTCGGGGAGGGGGCCGGGCGGAGAGACCCAGTACTTC. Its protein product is CASSYSGRGPGGETQYF.

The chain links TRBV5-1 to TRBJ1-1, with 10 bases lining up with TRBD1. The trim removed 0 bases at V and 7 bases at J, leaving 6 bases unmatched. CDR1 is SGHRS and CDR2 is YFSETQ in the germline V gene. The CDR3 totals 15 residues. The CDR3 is CASSLEGGQGIEAFF. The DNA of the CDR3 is TGCGCCAGCAGCTTGGAGGGGGGACAGGGGATTGAAGCTTTCTTT.

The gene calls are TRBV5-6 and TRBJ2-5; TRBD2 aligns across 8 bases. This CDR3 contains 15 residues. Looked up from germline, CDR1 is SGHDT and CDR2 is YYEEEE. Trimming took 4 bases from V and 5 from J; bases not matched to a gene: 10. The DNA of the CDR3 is TGTGCCAGCAGCCCGACGGGAGGGATAGGGGAGACCCAGTACTTC. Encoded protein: CASSPTGGIGETQYF.

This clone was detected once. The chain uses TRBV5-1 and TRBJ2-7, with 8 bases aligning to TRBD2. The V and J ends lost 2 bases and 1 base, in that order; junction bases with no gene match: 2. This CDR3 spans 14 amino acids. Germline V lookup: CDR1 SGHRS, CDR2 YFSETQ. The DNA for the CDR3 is TGCGCCAGCAGCTTTTCTAGCGGGTCCTACGAGCAGTACTTC. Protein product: CASSFSSGSYEQYF.

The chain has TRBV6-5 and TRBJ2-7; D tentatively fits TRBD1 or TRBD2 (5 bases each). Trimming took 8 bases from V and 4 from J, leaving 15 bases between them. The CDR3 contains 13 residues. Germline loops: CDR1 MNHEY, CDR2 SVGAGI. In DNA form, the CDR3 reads TGTGCCAGCGTTTCGGGACGCGGGTACGAGCAGTACTTC. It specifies CASVSGRGYEQYF.

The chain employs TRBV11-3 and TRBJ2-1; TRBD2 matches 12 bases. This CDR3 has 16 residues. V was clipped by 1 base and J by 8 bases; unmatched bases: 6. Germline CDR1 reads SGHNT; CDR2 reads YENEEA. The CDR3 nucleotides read TGTGCCAGCAGCTTAGTCGCTAGCGGGAGGGTCGATGAGCAGTTCTTC. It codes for CASSLVASGRVDEQFF.

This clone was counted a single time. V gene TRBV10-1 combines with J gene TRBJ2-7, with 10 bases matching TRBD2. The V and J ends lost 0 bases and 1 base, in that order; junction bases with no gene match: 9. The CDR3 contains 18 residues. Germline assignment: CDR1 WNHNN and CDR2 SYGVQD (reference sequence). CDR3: CASSESLASGSASYEQYF. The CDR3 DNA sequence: TGCGCCAGCAGTGAGTCGTTGGCTAGCGGGAGTGCTTCCTACGAGCAGTACTTC.

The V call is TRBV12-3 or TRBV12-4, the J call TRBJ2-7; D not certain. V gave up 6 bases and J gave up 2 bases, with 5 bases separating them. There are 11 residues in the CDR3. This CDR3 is CASSITYEQYF. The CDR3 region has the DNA TGTGCCAGCAGCATTACCTACGAGCAGTACTTC.

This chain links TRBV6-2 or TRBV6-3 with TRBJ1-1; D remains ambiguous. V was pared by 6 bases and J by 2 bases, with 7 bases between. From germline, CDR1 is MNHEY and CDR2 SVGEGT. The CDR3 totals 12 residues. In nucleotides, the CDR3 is TGTGCCAGCAGCCCCTCAAACACTGAAGCTTTCTTT. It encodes CASSPSNTEAFF.

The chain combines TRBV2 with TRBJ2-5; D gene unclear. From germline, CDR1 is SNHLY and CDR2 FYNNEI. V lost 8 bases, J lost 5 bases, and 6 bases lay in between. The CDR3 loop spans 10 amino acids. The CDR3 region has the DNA TGTGCCAGCGGGCAGGAGACCCAGTACTTC. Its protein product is CASGQETQYF.

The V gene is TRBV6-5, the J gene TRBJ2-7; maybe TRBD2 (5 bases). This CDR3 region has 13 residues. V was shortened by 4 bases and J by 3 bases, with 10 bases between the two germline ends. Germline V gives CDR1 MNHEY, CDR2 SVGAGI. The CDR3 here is CASSSRANYEQYF. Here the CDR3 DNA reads TGTGCCAGCAGTTCGCGGGCCAACTACGAGCAGTACTTC.

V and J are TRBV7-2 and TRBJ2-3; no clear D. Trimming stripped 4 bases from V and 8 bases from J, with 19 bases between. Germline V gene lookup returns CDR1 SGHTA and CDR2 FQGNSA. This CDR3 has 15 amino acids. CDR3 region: CASSYTASEAGTQYF. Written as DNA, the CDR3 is TGTGCCAGCAGCTACACAGCGAGCGAAGCCGGTACGCAGTATTTT.

CDR3 bases: TGTGCCAGTAGTATTGCTCAGGCTACGTCCCGGGAGCTGTTTTTT. This codes for CASSIAQATSRELFF. V and J are TRBV19 and TRBJ2-2; D remains ambiguous. The CDR3 runs 15 residues. Between the trimmed V and J ends, which lost 3 bases and 9 bases, there was a span of 17 bases. Germline CDR1 and CDR2: LNHDA and SQIVND (reference sequence).